Sequencing of this T cell receptor beta chain was carried out in a study of blood T cell repertoires in COVID-19. Produced via immunoSEQ multiplex PCR; TCRdb's table is partial and in-frame only. The sample includes about 250,000 clones, around 83% of them seen just once. Trimming cost V 3 bases and J 0 bases, with 15 bases left between them. This CDR3 has 17 residues. Per the germline V gene, CDR1 is MNHNS and CDR2 is SASEGT. The material sequenced was peripheral blood. The V gene is TRBV6-1, the J gene TRBJ1-3; D perhaps matches TRBD1 (5 bases). This TCR derives from a man older than 75 with acute or convalescent COVID-19. CDR3 loop: CASSEPGLQSSGNTIYF. DNA of the CDR3: TGTGCCAGCAGTGAGCCGGGACTCCAGAGCTCTGGAAACACCATATATTTT.